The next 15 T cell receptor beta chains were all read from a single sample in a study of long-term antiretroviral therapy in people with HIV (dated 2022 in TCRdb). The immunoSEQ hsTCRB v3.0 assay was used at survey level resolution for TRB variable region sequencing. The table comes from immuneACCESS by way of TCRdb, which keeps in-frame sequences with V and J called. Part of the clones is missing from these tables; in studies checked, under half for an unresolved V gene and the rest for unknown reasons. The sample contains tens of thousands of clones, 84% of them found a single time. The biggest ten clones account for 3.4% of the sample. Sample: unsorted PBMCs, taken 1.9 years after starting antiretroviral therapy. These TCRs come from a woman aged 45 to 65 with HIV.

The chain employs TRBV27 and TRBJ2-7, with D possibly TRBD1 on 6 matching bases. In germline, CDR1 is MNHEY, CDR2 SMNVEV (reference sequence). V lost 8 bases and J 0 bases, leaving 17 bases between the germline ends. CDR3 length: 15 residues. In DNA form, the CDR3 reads TGTGCCAGCTCCCCGGACAGACTCGCCTCCTACGAGCAGTACTTC. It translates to CASSPDRLASYEQYF.

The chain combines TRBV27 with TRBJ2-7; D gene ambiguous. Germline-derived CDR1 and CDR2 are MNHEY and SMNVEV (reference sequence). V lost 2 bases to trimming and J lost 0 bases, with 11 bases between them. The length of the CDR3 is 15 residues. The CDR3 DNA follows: TGTGCCAGCAGTTTACAAAGTCTCAGCTCCTACGAGCAGTACTTC. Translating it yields CASSLQSLSSYEQYF.

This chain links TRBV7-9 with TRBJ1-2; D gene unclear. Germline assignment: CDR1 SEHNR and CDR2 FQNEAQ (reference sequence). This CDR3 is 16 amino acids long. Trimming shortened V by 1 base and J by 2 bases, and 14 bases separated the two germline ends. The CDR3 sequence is CASSLVQRRENYGYTF. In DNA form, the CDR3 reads TGTGCCAGCAGCTTAGTTCAACGACGGGAAAACTATGGCTACACCTTC.

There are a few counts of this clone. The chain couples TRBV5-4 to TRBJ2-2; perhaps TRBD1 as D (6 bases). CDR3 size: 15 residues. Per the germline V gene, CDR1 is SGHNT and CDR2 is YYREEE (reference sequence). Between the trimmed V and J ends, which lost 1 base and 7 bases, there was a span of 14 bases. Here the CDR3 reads CASSLFDRMGGELFF. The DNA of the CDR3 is TGTGCCAGCAGCTTGTTTGACAGGATGGGCGGGGAGCTGTTTTTT.

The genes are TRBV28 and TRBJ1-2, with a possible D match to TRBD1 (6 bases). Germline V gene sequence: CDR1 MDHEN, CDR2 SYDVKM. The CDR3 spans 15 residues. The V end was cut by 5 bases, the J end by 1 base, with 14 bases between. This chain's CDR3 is CASSPSTGFNYGYTF. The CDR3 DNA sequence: TGTGCCAGCAGTCCGTCTACAGGGTTTAACTATGGCTACACCTTC.

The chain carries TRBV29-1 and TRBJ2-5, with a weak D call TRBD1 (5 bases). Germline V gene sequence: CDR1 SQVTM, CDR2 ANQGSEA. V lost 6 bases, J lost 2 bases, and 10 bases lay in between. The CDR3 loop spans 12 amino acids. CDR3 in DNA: TGCAGCGTATGGACACAACAAGAGACCCAGTACTTC. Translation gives CSVWTQQETQYF.

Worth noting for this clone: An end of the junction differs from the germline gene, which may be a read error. The CDR3 DNA follows: TGTGCCAGCAGCTCGACGGAAGGGATTCGCAATTTC. It is translated as CASSSTEGIRNF. This chain connects TRBV7-2 to TRBJ2-7; D is unresolved. Germline V CDR1 and CDR2: SGHTA, FQGNSA. The CDR3 contains 12 residues.

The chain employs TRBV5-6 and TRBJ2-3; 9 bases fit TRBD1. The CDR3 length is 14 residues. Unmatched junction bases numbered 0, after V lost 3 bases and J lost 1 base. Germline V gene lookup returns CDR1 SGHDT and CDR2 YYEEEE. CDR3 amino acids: CASSWDRGTDTQYF. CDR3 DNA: TGTGCCAGCAGCTGGGACAGGGGCACAGATACGCAGTATTTT.

CDR3 in amino acids: CASSFSRDRYYEQYF. The CDR3 DNA reads as TGTGCCAGCAGCTTTAGCCGGGACAGGTACTACGAGCAGTACTTC. This rearrangement joins TRBV7-2 to TRBJ2-7; TRBD1 matches at 8 bases. The CDR3 spans 15 residues. Looked up from germline, CDR1 is SGHTA and CDR2 is FQGNSA. Trimming at V came to 3 bases and at J to 3 bases, leaving 7 bases not matched to a gene.

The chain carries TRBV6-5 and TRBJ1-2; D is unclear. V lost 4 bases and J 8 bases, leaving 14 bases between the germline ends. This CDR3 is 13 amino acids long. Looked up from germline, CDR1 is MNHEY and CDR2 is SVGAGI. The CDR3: CASSSDSPGGYTF. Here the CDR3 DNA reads TGTGCCAGCAGTTCTGACTCCCCCGGGGGCTACACCTTC.

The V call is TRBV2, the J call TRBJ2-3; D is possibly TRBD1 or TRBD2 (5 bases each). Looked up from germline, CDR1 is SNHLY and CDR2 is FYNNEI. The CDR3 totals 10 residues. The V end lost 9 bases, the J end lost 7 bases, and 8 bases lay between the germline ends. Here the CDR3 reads CASEGYTQYF. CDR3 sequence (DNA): TGTGCCAGTGAGGGGTATACGCAGTATTTT.

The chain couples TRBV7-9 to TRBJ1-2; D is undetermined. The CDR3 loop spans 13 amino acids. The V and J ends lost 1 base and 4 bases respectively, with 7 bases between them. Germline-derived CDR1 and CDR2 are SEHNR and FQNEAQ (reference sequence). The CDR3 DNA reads TGTGCCAGCAGCTTAGGCACAGCCTATGGCTACACCTTC. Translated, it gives CASSLGTAYGYTF. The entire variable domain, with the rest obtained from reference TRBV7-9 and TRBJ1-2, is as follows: DTGVSQNPRHKITKRGQNVTFRCDPISEHNRLYWYRQTLGQGPEFLTYFQNEAQLEKSRLLSDRFSAERPKGSFSTLEIQRTEQGDSAMYLCASSLGTAYGYTFGSGTRLTVV.

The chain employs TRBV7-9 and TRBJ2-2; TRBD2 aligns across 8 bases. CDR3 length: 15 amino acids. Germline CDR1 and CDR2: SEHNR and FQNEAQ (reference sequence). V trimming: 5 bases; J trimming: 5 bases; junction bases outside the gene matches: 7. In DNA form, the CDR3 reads TGTGCCAGCAGCCAAACTAGCGGACGAACCGGGGAGCTGTTTTTT. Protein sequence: CASSQTSGRTGELFF. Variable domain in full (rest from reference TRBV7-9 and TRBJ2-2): DTGVSQNPRHKITKRGQNVTFRCDPISEHNRLYWYRQTLGQGPEFLTYFQNEAQLEKSRLLSDRFSAERPKGSFSTLEIQRTEQGDSAMYLCASSQTSGRTGELFFGEGSRLTVL.

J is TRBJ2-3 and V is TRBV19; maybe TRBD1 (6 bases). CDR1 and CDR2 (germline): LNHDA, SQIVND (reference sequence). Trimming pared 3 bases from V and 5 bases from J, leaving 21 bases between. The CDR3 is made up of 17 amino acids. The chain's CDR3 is CASSIGGYAGERDTQYF. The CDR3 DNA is TGTGCCAGTAGTATTGGGGGTTACGCAGGGGAAAGAGATACGCAGTATTTT.

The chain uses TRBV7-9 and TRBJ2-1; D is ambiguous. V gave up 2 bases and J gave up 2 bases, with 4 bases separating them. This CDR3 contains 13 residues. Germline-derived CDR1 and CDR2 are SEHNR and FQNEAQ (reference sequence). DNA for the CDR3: TGTGCCAGCAGCTTAACCGCCTACAATGAGCAGTTCTTC. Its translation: CASSLTAYNEQFF.